This record looks at one TCR beta chain sequence and its context. This record comes from a study of control samples from healthy donors and cancer patients. The repertoire was sequenced with immunoSEQ multiplex PCR; TCRdb's copy has only in-frame clones and lacks some. The table includes approximately 82,000 clones, about 93% detected once. The sequence was obtained from a young woman in good health. Sequencing was performed on blood.

DNA of the CDR3: TGTGCCAGCAGCTTAGGGGTCCCGTATGCCGGGGAGCTGTTTTTT. Translation: CASSLGVPYAGELFF. The chain employs TRBV7-8 and TRBJ2-2; D remains ambiguous. The CDR3 loop spans 15 amino acids. The germline CDR1 and CDR2 sequences are SGHVS and FQNEAQ. V lost 1 base and J 6 bases, leaving 12 bases between the germline ends.